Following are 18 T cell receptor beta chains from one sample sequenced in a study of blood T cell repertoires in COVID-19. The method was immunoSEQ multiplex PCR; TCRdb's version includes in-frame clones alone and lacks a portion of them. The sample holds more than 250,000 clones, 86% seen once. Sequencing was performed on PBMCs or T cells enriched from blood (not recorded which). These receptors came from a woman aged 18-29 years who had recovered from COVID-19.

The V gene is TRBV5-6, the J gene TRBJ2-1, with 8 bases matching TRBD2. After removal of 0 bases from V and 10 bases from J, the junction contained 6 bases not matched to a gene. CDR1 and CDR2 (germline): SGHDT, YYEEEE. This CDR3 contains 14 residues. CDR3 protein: CASSLGSGVVEQFF. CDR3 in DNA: TGTGCCAGCAGCTTGGGTAGCGGGGTAGTAGAGCAGTTCTTC.

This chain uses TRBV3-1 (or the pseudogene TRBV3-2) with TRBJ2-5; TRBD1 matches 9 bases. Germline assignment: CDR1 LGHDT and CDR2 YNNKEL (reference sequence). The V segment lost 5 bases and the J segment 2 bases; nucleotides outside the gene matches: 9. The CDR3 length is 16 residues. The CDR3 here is CASSFAGTGRQETQYF. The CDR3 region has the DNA TGTGCCAGCAGCTTTGCCGGGACAGGGAGGCAAGAGACCCAGTACTTC.

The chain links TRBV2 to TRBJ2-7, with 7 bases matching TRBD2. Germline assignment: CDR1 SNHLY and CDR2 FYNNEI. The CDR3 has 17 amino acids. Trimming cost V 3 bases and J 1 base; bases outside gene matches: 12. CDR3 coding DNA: TGTGCCAGCAGTGAGTCCATGGGAGCGGGGCTTTCCTACGAGCAGTACTTC. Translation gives CASSESMGAGLSYEQYF.

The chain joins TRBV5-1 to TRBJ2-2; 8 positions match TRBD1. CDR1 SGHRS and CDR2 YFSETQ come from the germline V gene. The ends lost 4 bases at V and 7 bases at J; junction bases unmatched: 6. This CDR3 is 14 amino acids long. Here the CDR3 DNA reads TGCGCCAGCAGCGAGGGACAGGTTGGCGGGGAGCTGTTTTTT. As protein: CASSEGQVGGELFF.

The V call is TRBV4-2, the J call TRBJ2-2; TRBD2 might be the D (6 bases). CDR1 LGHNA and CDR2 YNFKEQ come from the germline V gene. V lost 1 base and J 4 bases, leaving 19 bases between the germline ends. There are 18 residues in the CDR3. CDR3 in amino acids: CASSQVGVLAPGTGELFF. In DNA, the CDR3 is TGTGCCAGCAGCCAAGTAGGGGTACTAGCTCCGGGCACCGGGGAGCTGTTTTTT.

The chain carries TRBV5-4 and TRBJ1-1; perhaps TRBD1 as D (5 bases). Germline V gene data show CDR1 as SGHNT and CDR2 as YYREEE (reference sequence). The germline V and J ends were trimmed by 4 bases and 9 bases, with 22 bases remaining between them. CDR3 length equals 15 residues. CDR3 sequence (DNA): TGTGCCAGCAGCCCGGAGGGTCAGGGCTGGCGGAAAGCTTTCTTT. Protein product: CASSPEGQGWRKAFF.

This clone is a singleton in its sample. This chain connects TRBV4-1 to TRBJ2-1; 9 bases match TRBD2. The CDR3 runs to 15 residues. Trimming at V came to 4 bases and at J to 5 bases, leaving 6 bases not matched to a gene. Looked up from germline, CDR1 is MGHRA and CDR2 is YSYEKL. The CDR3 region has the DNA TGCGCCAGCAGCCCAGTAGGCGGGGGGGACAATGAGCAGTTCTTC. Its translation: CASSPVGGGDNEQFF.

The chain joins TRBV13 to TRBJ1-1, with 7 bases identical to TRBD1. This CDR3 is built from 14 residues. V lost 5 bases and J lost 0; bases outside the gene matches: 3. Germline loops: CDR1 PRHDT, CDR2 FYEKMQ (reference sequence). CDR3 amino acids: CASSLQGMNTEAFF. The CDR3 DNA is TGTGCCAGCAGCCTACAGGGGATGAACACTGAAGCTTTCTTT.

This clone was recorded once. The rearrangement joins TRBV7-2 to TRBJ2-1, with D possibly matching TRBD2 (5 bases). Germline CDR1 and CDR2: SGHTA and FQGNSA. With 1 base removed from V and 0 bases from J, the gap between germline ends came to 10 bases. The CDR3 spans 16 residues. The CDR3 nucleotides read TGTGCCAGCAGCTTAGGTTTTGGGAGCTCCTACAATGAGCAGTTCTTC. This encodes CASSLGFGSSYNEQFF.

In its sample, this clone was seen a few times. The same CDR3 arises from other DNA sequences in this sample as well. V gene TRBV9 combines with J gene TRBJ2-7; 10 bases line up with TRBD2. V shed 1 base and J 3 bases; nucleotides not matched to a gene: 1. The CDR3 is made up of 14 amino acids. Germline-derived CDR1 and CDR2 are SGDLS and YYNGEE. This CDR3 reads CASSVLAGDYEQYF. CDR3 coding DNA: TGTGCCAGCAGCGTACTAGCGGGAGACTACGAGCAGTACTTC. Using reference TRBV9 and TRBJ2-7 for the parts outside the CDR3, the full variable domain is DSGVTQTPKHLITATGQRVTLRCSPRSGDLSVYWYQQSLDQGLQFLIQYYNGEERAKGNILERFSAQQFPDLHSELNLSSLELGDSALYFCASSVLAGDYEQYFGPGTRLTVT.

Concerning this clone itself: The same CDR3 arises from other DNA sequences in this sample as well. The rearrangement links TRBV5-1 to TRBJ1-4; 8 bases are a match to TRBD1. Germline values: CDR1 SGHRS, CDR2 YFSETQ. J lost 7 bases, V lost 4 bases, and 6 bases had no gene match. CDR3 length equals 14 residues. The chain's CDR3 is CASSPGGRGEKLFF. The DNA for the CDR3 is TGCGCCAGCAGCCCAGGGGGCCGCGGTGAAAAACTGTTTTTT.

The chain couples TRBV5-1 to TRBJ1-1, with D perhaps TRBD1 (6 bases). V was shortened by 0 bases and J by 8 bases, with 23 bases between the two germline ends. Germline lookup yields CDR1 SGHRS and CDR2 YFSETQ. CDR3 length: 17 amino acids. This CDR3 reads CASSLDPRGLLEAEAFF. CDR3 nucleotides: TGCGCCAGCAGCTTGGATCCCAGGGGCCTCCTGGAAGCCGAAGCTTTCTTT.

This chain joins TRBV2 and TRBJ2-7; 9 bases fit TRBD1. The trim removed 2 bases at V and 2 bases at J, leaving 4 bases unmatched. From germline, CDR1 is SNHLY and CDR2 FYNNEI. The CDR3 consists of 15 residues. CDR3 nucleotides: TGTGCCAGCAGTGAACTGGGACAGGGAGCCTACGAGCAGTACTTC. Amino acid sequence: CASSELGQGAYEQYF.

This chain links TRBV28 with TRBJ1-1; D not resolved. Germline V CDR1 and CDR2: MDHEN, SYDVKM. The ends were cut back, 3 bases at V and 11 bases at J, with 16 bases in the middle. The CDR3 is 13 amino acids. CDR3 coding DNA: TGTGCCAGCAGTTTGAGTCGCCGCATCGGGGCTTTCTTT. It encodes CASSLSRRIGAFF.

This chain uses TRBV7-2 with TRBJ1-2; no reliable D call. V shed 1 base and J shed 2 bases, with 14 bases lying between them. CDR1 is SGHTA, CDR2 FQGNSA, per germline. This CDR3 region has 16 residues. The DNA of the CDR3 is TGTGCCAGCAGCTTAGATGCGGGAAGGCGGAACTATGGCTACACCTTC. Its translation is CASSLDAGRRNYGYTF.

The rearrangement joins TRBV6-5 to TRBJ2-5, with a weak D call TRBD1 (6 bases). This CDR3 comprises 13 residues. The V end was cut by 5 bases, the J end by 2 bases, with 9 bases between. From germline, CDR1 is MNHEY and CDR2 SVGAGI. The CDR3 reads CASSTGLQETQYF. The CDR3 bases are TGTGCCAGCAGTACAGGGTTGCAAGAGACCCAGTACTTC.

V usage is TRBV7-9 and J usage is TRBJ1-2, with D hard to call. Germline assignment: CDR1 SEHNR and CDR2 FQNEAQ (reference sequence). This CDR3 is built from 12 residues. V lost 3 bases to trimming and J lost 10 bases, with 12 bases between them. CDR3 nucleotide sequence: TGTGCCAGCAGCTTCGAGGAGAGGCCCTACACCTTC. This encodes CASSFEERPYTF.

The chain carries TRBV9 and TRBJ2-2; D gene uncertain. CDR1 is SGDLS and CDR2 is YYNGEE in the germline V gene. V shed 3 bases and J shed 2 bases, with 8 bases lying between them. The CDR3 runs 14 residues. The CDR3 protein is CASSDEPNTGELFF. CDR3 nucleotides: TGTGCCAGCAGCGACGAGCCCAACACCGGGGAGCTGTTTTTT. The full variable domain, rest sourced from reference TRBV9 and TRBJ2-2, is DSGVTQTPKHLITATGQRVTLRCSPRSGDLSVYWYQQSLDQGLQFLIQYYNGEERAKGNILERFSAQQFPDLHSELNLSSLELGDSALYFCASSDEPNTGELFFGEGSRLTVL.